These 16 T cell receptor beta chains came from one sample sequenced in a study of T cell changes during pregnancy in multiple sclerosis. Here immunoSEQ multiplex PCR was the method, and the copy in TCRdb shows in-frame clones only, minus some. This sample has around 35,000 clones, with about nine tenths found just once. Specimen: CD8+ T cells from peripheral blood mononuclear cells, collected before pregnancy. The receptor set was obtained from a female donor with multiple sclerosis, enrolled in a pregnancy study.

This chain joins TRBV27 and TRBJ1-2; 7 bases line up with TRBD1. This CDR3 has 13 amino acids. The germline V gene has CDR1 MNHEY and CDR2 SMNVEV (reference sequence). V shed 3 bases and J 3 bases; nucleotides not matched to a gene: 1. CDR3 DNA: TGTGCCAGCAGTTTGACAGGGTACTATGGCTACACCTTC. Amino acid sequence: CASSLTGYYGYTF.

The chain carries TRBV5-1 and TRBJ1-1; D remains unclear. The CDR3 contains 15 residues. CDR1 is SGHRS, CDR2 YFSETQ, per germline. The V end was cut by 0 bases, the J end by 4 bases, with 13 bases between. CDR3 sequence: CASSLDTASITEAFF. CDR3 nucleotide sequence: TGCGCCAGCAGCTTGGATACAGCCTCCATCACTGAAGCTTTCTTT. Based on the CDR3 plus reference TRBV5-1 and TRBJ1-1, the full variable domain is KAGVTQTPRYLIKTRGQQVTLSCSPISGHRSVSWYQQTPGQGLQFLFEYFSETQRNKGNFPGRFSGRQFSNSRSEMNVSTLELGDSALYLCASSLDTASITEAFFGQGTRLTVV.

This chain uses TRBV7-9 with TRBJ2-5, with D maybe TRBD2 (5 bases). CDR3 length equals 14 residues. V was pared by 4 bases and J by 5 bases, with 14 bases between. Germline loops: CDR1 SEHNR, CDR2 FQNEAQ (reference sequence). This CDR3 is CASSSSGRGETQYF. In DNA form, the CDR3 reads TGTGCCAGCAGCTCGAGCGGAAGAGGGGAGACCCAGTACTTC.

This chain links TRBV7-8 with TRBJ1-1; unclear D gene. Germline V gene sequence: CDR1 SGHVS, CDR2 FQNEAQ. This CDR3 comprises 11 residues. Trimming stripped 10 bases from V and 3 bases from J, with 9 bases between. CDR3 nucleotides: TGTGCCATCATACAGCACACTGAAGCTTTCTTT. Residues: CAIIQHTEAFF. Using reference TRBV7-8 and TRBJ1-1 for the parts outside the CDR3, the full variable domain is GAGVSQSPRYKVAKRGQDVALRCDPISGHVSLFWYQQALGQGPEFLTYFQNEAQLDKSGLPSDRFFAERPEGSVSTLKIQRTQQEDSAVYLCAIIQHTEAFFGQGTRLTVV.

The chain is built from TRBV6-6 and TRBJ2-3; 8 bases match TRBD1. Per the germline V gene, CDR1 is MNHNY and CDR2 is SVGAGI (reference sequence). V was pared by 5 bases and J by 3 bases, with 7 bases of the junction left unmatched. The CDR3 consists of 15 residues. This CDR3 is CASSPGQEGTDTQYF. CDR3 DNA sequence: TGTGCCAGCAGTCCGGGACAGGAGGGAACAGATACGCAGTATTTT.

This chain connects TRBV19 to TRBJ1-5, with D possibly being TRBD1 (6 bases). The CDR3 is 16 residues long. Trimming stripped 4 bases from V and 0 bases from J, with 13 bases between. Germline CDR1 is LNHDA and CDR2 is SQIVND (reference sequence). In DNA, the CDR3 is TGTGCCAGTAGTAACTCACAGGGCTATAGCAATCAGCCCCAGCATTTT. This encodes CASSNSQGYSNQPQHF.

This clone was counted a single time. The V call is TRBV29-1, the J call TRBJ2-7, with 8 nucleotides matching TRBD1. This CDR3 contains 15 residues. Germline CDR1 reads SQVTM; CDR2 reads ANQGSEA. The trim removed 3 bases at V and 2 bases at J, leaving 9 bases unmatched. The DNA for the CDR3 is TGCAGCGTTGAGGAGGACAGGGCAAGTGCCTACGAGCAGTACTTC. This translates into CSVEEDRASAYEQYF.

The chain joins TRBV21-1 to TRBJ2-6; the D call of TRBD1 is as the table states it, not checked on the DNA. TRBV21-1 is termed a pseudogene. This CDR3 spans 17 amino acids. The chain's CDR3 is CASSKAGHIGGANVLTF. The CDR3 DNA reads TGTGCCAGCAGCAAAGCGGGGCATATTGGGGGGGCCAACGTCCTGACTTTC.

V is TRBV7-9 and J is TRBJ2-1; maybe TRBD2 (6 bases). Germline V CDR1 and CDR2: SEHNR, FQNEAQ (reference sequence). The V end lost 3 bases, the J end lost 4 bases, and 13 bases lay between the germline ends. This CDR3 is built from 15 residues. In nucleotides, the CDR3 is TGTGCCAGCAGCTTTCATATTAGCGGTTACAATGAGCAGTTCTTC. Its translation is CASSFHISGYNEQFF.

The chain carries TRBV6-1 and TRBJ2-2; 13 bases are shared with TRBD2. The CDR3 totals 16 residues. The ends lost 4 bases at V and 6 bases at J; junction bases unmatched: 5. Germline loops: CDR1 MNHNS, CDR2 SASEGT. This CDR3 is CASSATSGGAPGELFF. In nucleotides, the CDR3 is TGTGCCAGCAGTGCCACTAGCGGGGGGGCCCCCGGGGAGCTGTTTTTT.

V and J are TRBV29-1 and TRBJ1-1; D might be TRBD1 (6 bases). CDR3 length: 13 amino acids. Trimming shortened V by 3 bases and J by 4 bases, and 12 bases separated the two germline ends. Germline CDR1 and CDR2: SQVTM and ANQGSEA. CDR3 bases: TGCAGCGTTGAGGGGGCCCGGGGCACTGAAGCTTTCTTT. It codes for CSVEGARGTEAFF.

This sequence joins TRBV30 and TRBJ2-7; D uncertain. The germline CDR1 and CDR2 sequences are GTSNPN and SVGIG (reference sequence). Trimming removed 4 bases at V and 3 bases at J, with 7 bases between. The CDR3 consists of 11 residues. The CDR3 nucleotides read TGTGCCTGGACCACGAGCTACGAGCAGTACTTC. It encodes CAWTTSYEQYF.

The chain employs TRBV7-6 and TRBJ1-1; D gene uncertain. V was shortened by 5 bases and J by 0 bases, with 4 bases between the two germline ends. The CDR3 has 12 amino acids. Germline loops: CDR1 SGHVS, CDR2 FNYEAQ. In DNA form, the CDR3 reads TGTGCCAGCAGCCCGTTGAACACTGAAGCTTTCTTT. The encoded protein is CASSPLNTEAFF.

V is TRBV19 and J is TRBJ1-5; unclear D gene. The germline V and J ends were trimmed by 2 bases and 1 base, with 6 bases remaining between them. The CDR3 totals 14 residues. In germline, CDR1 is LNHDA, CDR2 SQIVND (reference sequence). Written as DNA, the CDR3 is TGTGCCAGTAGTATAACGGGAAGCAATCAGCCCCAGCATTTT. Its protein product is CASSITGSNQPQHF.

V gene TRBV5-4 combines with J gene TRBJ2-5, with 8 positions matching TRBD2. In germline, CDR1 is SGHNT, CDR2 YYREEE (reference sequence). J was trimmed by 5 bases and V by 4 bases; bases with no gene match: 4. The CDR3 length is 13 residues. The CDR3 nucleotides read TGTGCCAGCAGCCCGGGGGGGGTGGAGACCCAGTACTTC. This translates into CASSPGGVETQYF.

V usage is TRBV13 and J usage is TRBJ2-7; D possibly corresponds to TRBD2 (7 bases). The V end was cut by 5 bases, the J end by 4 bases, with 21 bases between. This CDR3 is built from 16 residues. Germline V gene data show CDR1 as PRHDT and CDR2 as FYEKMQ (reference sequence). CDR3: CASSPIGGGGPYEQYF. The DNA for the CDR3 is TGTGCCAGCAGCCCGATCGGTGGCGGGGGCCCTTACGAGCAGTACTTC.